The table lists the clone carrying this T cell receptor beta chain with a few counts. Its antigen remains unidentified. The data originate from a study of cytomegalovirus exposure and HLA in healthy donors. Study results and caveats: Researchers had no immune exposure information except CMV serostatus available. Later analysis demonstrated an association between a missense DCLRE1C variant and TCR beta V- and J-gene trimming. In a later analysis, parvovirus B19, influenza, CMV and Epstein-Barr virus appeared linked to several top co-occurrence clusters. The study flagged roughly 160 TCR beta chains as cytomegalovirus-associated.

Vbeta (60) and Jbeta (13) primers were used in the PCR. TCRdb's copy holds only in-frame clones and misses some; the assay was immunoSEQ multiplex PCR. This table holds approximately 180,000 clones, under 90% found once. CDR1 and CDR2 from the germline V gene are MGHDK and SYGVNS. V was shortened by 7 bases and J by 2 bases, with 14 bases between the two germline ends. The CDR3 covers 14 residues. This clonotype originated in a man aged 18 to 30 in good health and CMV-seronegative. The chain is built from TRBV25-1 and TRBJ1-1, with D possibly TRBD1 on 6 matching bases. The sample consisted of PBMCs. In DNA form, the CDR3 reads TGTGCCAGCATCAGTTTGGGGGCTAACACTGAAGCTTTCTTT. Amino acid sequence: CASISLGANTEAFF. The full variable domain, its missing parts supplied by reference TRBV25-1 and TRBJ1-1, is EADIYQTPRYLVIGTGKKITLECSQTMGHDKMYWYQQDPGMELHLIHYSYGVNSTEKGDLSSESTVSRIRTEHFPLTLESARPSHTSQYLCASISLGANTEAFFGQGTRLTVV.